Below, 12 T cell receptor beta chains from the same sample are listed, as sequenced in a study of T cell responses to AZD1222 COVID-19 vaccine. Profiling relied on immunoSEQ multiplex PCR, and the TCRdb table lists in-frame clones only, not all of them. In the table there are 250,000 to 300,000 clones, 94% of which are singletons. Specimen: peripheral blood, collected 28 days after the second AZD1222 dose. All receptors derive from an adult who received the AZD1222 COVID-19 vaccine.

The chain recombines TRBV7-3 with TRBJ2-3, with D possibly TRBD1 on 5 matching bases. Trimming pared 5 bases from V and 6 bases from J, leaving 9 bases between. There are 12 residues in the CDR3. Germline V gene lookup returns CDR1 SGHTA and CDR2 FQGTGA. The CDR3 region is CASSTPGDTQYF. CDR3 sequence (DNA): TGTGCCAGCAGCACCCCAGGGGATACGCAGTATTTT.

The chain combines TRBV2 with TRBJ2-5, with TRBD1 as a possible D gene (6 bases). This CDR3 is 12 amino acids long. V was pared by 6 bases and J by 5 bases, with 10 bases between. CDR1 is SNHLY and CDR2 is FYNNEI in the germline V gene. CDR3 sequence (DNA): TGTGCCAGCAGACAGGGTGGGGAGACCCAGTACTTC. This codes for CASRQGGETQYF. The full variable domain, its missing parts supplied by reference TRBV2 and TRBJ2-5, is EPEVTQTPSHQVTQMGQEVILRCVPISNHLYFYWYRQILGQKVEFLVSFYNNEISEKSEIFDDQFSVERPDGSNFTLKIRSTKLEDSAMYFCASRQGGETQYFGPGTRLLVL.

This clone appeared a single time. The gene calls are TRBV30 and TRBJ1-2, with 7 bases fitting TRBD1. This CDR3 region has 14 residues. V was clipped by 5 bases and J by 5 bases; unmatched bases: 11. CDR1 GTSNPN and CDR2 SVGIG come from the germline V gene (reference sequence). The CDR3 nucleotides are TGTGCCTGGGAAGGGGACAGTTTGAGTTATGGCTACACCTTC. Protein product: CAWEGDSLSYGYTF.

The gene calls are TRBV28 and TRBJ1-1; D remains unclear. The CDR3 has 16 amino acids. Trimming removed 5 bases at V and 0 bases at J, with 16 bases between. In germline, CDR1 is MDHEN, CDR2 SYDVKM. The CDR3 nucleotides read TGTGCCAGCAGTCCCTTAAAGGTAGGGCTGAACACTGAAGCTTTCTTT. It yields the protein CASSPLKVGLNTEAFF.

The chain couples TRBV28 to TRBJ1-6; D gene uncertain. Per germline, CDR1 MDHEN and CDR2 SYDVKM. This CDR3 has 19 amino acids. The germline V and J ends were trimmed by 0 bases and 1 base, with 16 bases remaining between them. The chain's CDR3 is CASSLWPVRAGSYNSPLHF. The DNA for the CDR3 is TGTGCCAGCAGTTTATGGCCGGTGAGGGCTGGGTCCTATAATTCACCCCTCCACTTT.

This CDR3 reads CASSLKGSGGYTF. In nucleotides, the CDR3 is TGTGCCAGCAGTTTAAAGGGATCAGGTGGCTACACCTTC. This rearrangement joins TRBV28 to TRBJ1-2; D unresolved. The CDR3 totals 13 residues. Germline V gene lookup returns CDR1 MDHEN and CDR2 SYDVKM. Trimming pared 2 bases from V and 7 bases from J, leaving 11 bases between.

With respect to this clone: The sample contains more than one DNA sequence encoding this CDR3. This chain connects TRBV24-1 to TRBJ1-4; D is unresolved. Germline loops: CDR1 KGHDR, CDR2 SFDVKD. Trimming stripped 1 base from V and 8 bases from J, with 4 bases between. CDR3 length: 12 amino acids. In DNA, the CDR3 is TGTGCCACCAGTGATTTCGGCGAAAAACTGTTTTTT. It yields the protein CATSDFGEKLFF.

The V gene is TRBV28, the J gene TRBJ2-3; 7 nucleotides line up with TRBD1. Germline V gene data show CDR1 as MDHEN and CDR2 as SYDVKM. The CDR3 loop spans 16 amino acids. Trimming cost V 6 bases and J 0 bases; bases outside gene matches: 9. The CDR3 DNA reads TGTGCCAGCAGACCCCACCCGGGACAGAGCACAGATACGCAGTATTTT. Translating gives CASRPHPGQSTDTQYF.

The gene calls are TRBV4-1 and TRBJ2-3; TRBD2 is a possible D gene (7 bases). Germline V gene data show CDR1 as MGHRA and CDR2 as YSYEKL. The CDR3 is 15 residues long. Trimming cost V 4 bases and J 4 bases, with 15 bases left between them. CDR3 nucleotides: TGCGCCAGCAGCCTGCGGGGGCGCCCTCCAGATACGCAGTATTTT. Its translation: CASSLRGRPPDTQYF.

This clone was detected only once. This chain links TRBV6-5 with TRBJ2-1, with TRBD1 identical over 7 bases. The ends lost 5 bases at V and 10 bases at J; junction bases unmatched: 11. Germline lookup yields CDR1 MNHEY and CDR2 SVGAGI. The CDR3 covers 14 residues. Written as DNA, the CDR3 is TGTGCCAGCAGTCAATTCACAGGGGCAGGAGAGCAGTTCTTC. It specifies CASSQFTGAGEQFF.

The chain couples TRBV7-8 to TRBJ2-7, with 9 nucleotides matching TRBD2. Looked up from germline, CDR1 is SGHVS and CDR2 is FQNEAQ. The V and J ends lost 1 base and 7 bases, in that order; junction bases with no gene match: 11. The CDR3 runs 16 residues. CDR3 protein: CASSLGTISGSSEQYF. CDR3 DNA sequence: TGTGCCAGCAGCTTAGGGACTATTAGCGGGAGTTCGGAGCAGTACTTC.

The rearrangement joins TRBV28 to TRBJ1-1, with 7 bases identical to TRBD1. The V gene's germline CDR1 is MDHEN and CDR2 SYDVKM. With V trimmed by 4 bases and J by 1 base, 9 bases remained unmatched. CDR3 length: 16 residues. This CDR3 reads CASSSRGFGRNTEAFF. The CDR3 nucleotides are TGTGCCAGCAGTTCCAGGGGGTTTGGGAGGAACACTGAAGCTTTCTTT.